The 11 T cell receptor beta chains below all came from one sample that was sequenced in a study of blood T cell repertoires in COVID-19. The method was immunoSEQ multiplex PCR; TCRdb's version includes in-frame clones alone and lacks a portion of them. This sample carries tens of thousands of clones, roughly 92% of them seen once, and the ten largest clones take roughly 5.2%. Sequenced sample: peripheral blood. These receptors were taken from a human donor in a cohort sampled during active COVID-19.

The V and J genes are TRBV5-1 and TRBJ1-1, with a possible D match to TRBD1 (5 bases). Trimming removed 2 bases at V and 4 bases at J, with 12 bases between. Germline V gene sequence: CDR1 SGHRS, CDR2 YFSETQ. The CDR3 has 14 amino acids. This CDR3 is CASSLSGYSTEAFF. In nucleotides, the CDR3 is TGCGCCAGCAGCTTATCAGGGTATAGCACTGAAGCTTTCTTT.

The chain links TRBV7-8 to TRBJ1-2; D is unclear. Between the trimmed V and J ends, which lost 3 bases and 4 bases, there was a span of 12 bases. CDR1 is SGHVS, CDR2 FQNEAQ, per germline. This CDR3 contains 14 residues. The CDR3 DNA follows: TGTGCCAGCAGCTTTGGAGGATCTGTCTATGGCTACACCTTC. This translates into CASSFGGSVYGYTF.

The genes are TRBV15 and TRBJ2-5; 8 bases agree with TRBD1. V lost 1 base and J lost 4; bases outside the gene matches: 5. Germline V lookup: CDR1 LNHNV, CDR2 YYDKDF (reference sequence). The CDR3 is 15 residues long. This CDR3 reads CATSRVVDRGETQYF. CDR3 bases: TGTGCCACCAGCAGAGTAGTCGACAGGGGAGAGACCCAGTACTTC.

The rearrangement uses TRBV3-1 (or the pseudogene TRBV3-2) and TRBJ1-6; D perhaps matches TRBD1 (5 bases). The germline V and J ends were trimmed by 1 base and 10 bases, with 14 bases remaining between them. Germline CDR1 LGHDT, CDR2 YNNKEL (reference sequence). The CDR3 consists of 15 residues. Here the CDR3 reads CASSQGSGGGSPLHF. The CDR3 coding sequence is TGTGCCAGCAGCCAAGGGTCGGGGGGTGGATCACCCCTCCACTTT.

This chain connects TRBV28 to TRBJ1-2; 9 bases are shared with TRBD1. CDR1 is MDHEN, CDR2 SYDVKM, per germline. Trimming at V came to 6 bases and at J to 1 base, leaving 3 bases not matched to a gene. The CDR3 consists of 14 residues. CDR3 DNA: TGTGCCAGCAGCTGGGGACAGGGTAACTATGGCTACACCTTC. Encoded protein: CASSWGQGNYGYTF.

J is TRBJ2-3 and V is TRBV4-2; 8 bases fit TRBD2. Unmatched junction bases numbered 5, after V lost 3 bases and J lost 6 bases. From germline, CDR1 is LGHNA and CDR2 YNFKEQ. This CDR3 contains 14 residues. CDR3 coding DNA: TGTGCCAGCAGCCAGGCTAGCGGGTCGGATACGCAGTATTTT. It specifies CASSQASGSDTQYF.

The chain employs TRBV19 and TRBJ2-1; weak D call: TRBD1 (5 bases). V shed 7 bases and J shed 3 bases, with 16 bases lying between them. CDR3 length: 15 amino acids. The germline V gene encodes CDR1 LNHDA and CDR2 SQIVND (reference sequence). This chain's CDR3 is CASTAVDILYNEQFF. Written as DNA, the CDR3 is TGTGCCAGTACCGCCGTGGACATCCTCTACAATGAGCAGTTCTTC.

V gene TRBV3-1 (or the pseudogene TRBV3-2) combines with J gene TRBJ2-1; D unclear. The CDR3 consists of 11 residues. Trimming removed 3 bases from V and 12 bases from J, with 9 bases in between. CDR1 LGHDT and CDR2 YNNKEL come from the germline V gene (reference sequence). In DNA, the CDR3 is TGTGCCAGCAGCCAGGAGAGAACGCAGTTCTTC. Protein sequence: CASSQERTQFF.

The V gene is TRBV27, the J gene TRBJ2-5; D perhaps matches TRBD2 (7 bases). The CDR3 spans 13 residues. Germline lookup yields CDR1 MNHEY and CDR2 SMNVEV (reference sequence). V lost 9 bases and J lost 7, with 18 bases in between. In nucleotides, the CDR3 is TGTGCCAGTCATATCGGAGGGGGGGGGACCCAGTACTTC. It specifies CASHIGGGGTQYF.

The chain has TRBV7-2 and TRBJ2-3; a weak D match, TRBD1 (5 bases). Between the trimmed V and J ends, which lost 3 bases and 2 bases, there was a span of 21 bases. The CDR3 covers 18 residues. CDR1 is SGHTA, CDR2 FQGNSA, per germline. CDR3 in DNA: TGTGCCAGCAGCTTTCAAATCGGACGACAGACAATCACAGATACGCAGTATTTT. Amino acids: CASSFQIGRQTITDTQYF.

This rearrangement joins TRBV3-1 (or the pseudogene TRBV3-2) to TRBJ2-7; D is possibly TRBD1 (5 bases). CDR1 and CDR2 from the germline V gene are LGHDT and YNNKEL (reference sequence). Deletions cut 1 base from V and 6 bases from J, with 13 bases between. CDR3 size: 14 residues. The CDR3 loop reads CASSQAQGNGEQYF. The CDR3 DNA sequence: TGTGCCAGCAGCCAAGCGCAGGGAAATGGCGAGCAGTACTTC.